These 18 T cell receptor beta chains originate from one sample sequenced in a study of vaccination effects on CD4 cells after COVID-19. Antigens of these TCRs are unknown. CD4+ T cells were isolated after around 10 days of culture. Everyone in the study got two shots of either the BNT162b2 or mRNA-1273 vaccine. Clones were sequenced by immunoSEQ multiplex PCR, and TCRdb holds only the in-frame ones, with some missing. In the table there are about 40,000 clones, about 62% of which are singletons. The sequences come from CD4+ T cells from PBMCs cultured without peptide, collected after COVID-19 vaccination. These receptors were taken from a human donor who received a COVID-19 vaccine.

The chain has TRBV7-2 and TRBJ2-3, with 10 nucleotides matching TRBD2. This CDR3 has 14 residues. Germline V gives CDR1 SGHTA, CDR2 FQGNSA. With 8 bases clipped from V and 0 bases from J, the junction kept 2 bases outside the gene matches. The CDR3 loop is CASERGGSTDTQYF. The DNA of the CDR3 is TGTGCCAGCGAGCGGGGGGGGAGCACAGATACGCAGTATTTT.

V and J are TRBV19 and TRBJ2-6, with D unclear. Germline-derived CDR1 and CDR2 are LNHDA and SQIVND (reference sequence). There are 17 residues in the CDR3. Trimming cost V 0 bases and J 0 bases, with 9 bases left between them. This chain's CDR3 is CASSIELPSSGANVLTF. CDR3 coding DNA: TGTGCCAGTAGTATAGAACTTCCTAGCTCTGGGGCCAACGTCCTGACTTTC.

The V gene is TRBV27, the J gene TRBJ2-7; no firm D call. Germline loops: CDR1 MNHEY, CDR2 SMNVEV (reference sequence). The CDR3 runs 14 residues. V lost 3 bases to trimming and J lost 1 base, with 10 bases between them. The CDR3 reads CASSLMLASYEQYF. The CDR3 DNA reads as TGTGCCAGCAGTTTGATGTTAGCTTCCTACGAGCAGTACTTC.

This clone was observed a few times. V is TRBV4-1 and J is TRBJ2-7; D is possibly TRBD1 (5 bases). CDR3 length: 14 residues. The V gene lost 1 base and the J gene lost 3 bases, with 10 bases spanning the gap. Germline CDR1 is MGHRA and CDR2 is YSYEKL. CDR3 coding DNA: TGCGCCAGCAGCCAAGTACCTAGGGGCTACGAGCAGTACTTC. Its translation is CASSQVPRGYEQYF.

The chain uses TRBV12-3 or TRBV12-4 and TRBJ1-2; D is uncertain. The CDR3 is 12 residues long. Trimming took off 3 bases at V and 4 bases at J, with 6 bases between the two ends. The CDR3 DNA reads TGTGCCAGCAGTTTTGAGGGCTATGGCTACACCTTC. Translated, it gives CASSFEGYGYTF.

This chain links TRBV19 with TRBJ2-1; 8 nucleotides match TRBD2. CDR1 and CDR2 (germline): LNHDA, SQIVND (reference sequence). Unmatched junction bases numbered 16, after V lost 5 bases and J lost 13 bases. This CDR3 contains 15 residues. The CDR3 spells CASSSSGRKLLEQFF. The DNA of the CDR3 is TGTGCCAGTAGTTCGAGCGGGAGAAAACTCCTGGAACAGTTCTTC. Full variable domain (outside the CDR3, taken from reference TRBV19 and TRBJ2-1): DGGITQSPKYLFRKEGQNVTLSCEQNLNHDAMYWYRQDPGQGLRLIYYSQIVNDFQKGDIAEGYSVSREKKESFPLTVTSAQKNPTAFYLCASSSSGRKLLEQFFGPGTRLTVL.

This clone has just a few counts. The chain combines TRBV5-1 with TRBJ2-7, with 8 nucleotides matching TRBD1. Germline V gives CDR1 SGHRS, CDR2 YFSETQ. Germline trimming cut 0 bases from V and 9 bases from J; bases unmatched to any gene: 11. The length of the CDR3 is 15 residues. CDR3 region: CASSLASKDRARQYF. CDR3 sequence (DNA): TGCGCCAGCAGCTTGGCCTCCAAGGACAGGGCGAGGCAGTACTTC.

The sample holds one count of this clone. The rearrangement links TRBV18 to TRBJ1-5; possibly TRBD1 for D (5 bases). V was cut by 1 base and J by 2 bases, with 15 bases left in between. The CDR3 is 17 amino acids. From germline, CDR1 is KGHSH and CDR2 LQKENI. The CDR3 coding sequence is TGTGCCAGCTCACCACAGGTTAGGGGTTGGGGCAATCAGCCCCAGCATTTT. It encodes CASSPQVRGWGNQPQHF.

V and J are TRBV27 and TRBJ1-5; weak D call: TRBD1 (5 bases). The CDR3 runs 13 residues. V was pared by 9 bases and J by 5 bases, with 14 bases between. Germline CDR1 is MNHEY and CDR2 is SMNVEV (reference sequence). This CDR3 is CASRRGAYQPQHF. The CDR3 nucleotides are TGTGCCAGTAGGCGAGGGGCCTATCAGCCCCAGCATTTT.

The chain couples TRBV7-2 to TRBJ1-6, with TRBD1 identical over 9 bases. The CDR3 is 13 amino acids. V gave up 5 bases and J gave up 12 bases; unmatched junction bases: 5. CDR1 and CDR2 from the germline V gene are SGHTA and FQGNSA. The CDR3 protein is CASSRDRAGPLHF. CDR3 bases: TGTGCCAGCAGCCGGGACAGGGCCGGACCCCTCCACTTT.

The rearrangement links TRBV6-5 to TRBJ1-1; D gene ambiguous. The CDR3 is 14 residues long. Germline CDR1 reads MNHEY; CDR2 reads SVGAGI. V shed 2 bases and J shed 2 bases, with 9 bases lying between them. For the CDR3, the DNA is TGTGCCAGCAGTTACCAGTCTAGTAACACTGAAGCTTTCTTT. Residues: CASSYQSSNTEAFF.

The J gene is TRBJ1-2, the V gene TRBV5-1; 9 nucleotides line up with TRBD1. Germline V gene sequence: CDR1 SGHRS, CDR2 YFSETQ. CDR3 length: 15 residues. V trimming: 5 bases; J trimming: 4 bases; junction bases outside the gene matches: 9. The CDR3 nucleotides are TGCGCCAGCAGACCTCGACAGGGGGACTCCTATGGCTACACCTTC. Protein: CASRPRQGDSYGYTF. Looking up the rest from reference TRBV5-1 and TRBJ1-2 gives the full variable domain: KAGVTQTPRYLIKTRGQQVTLSCSPISGHRSVSWYQQTPGQGLQFLFEYFSETQRNKGNFPGRFSGRQFSNSRSEMNVSTLELGDSALYLCASRPRQGDSYGYTFGSGTRLTVV.

This chain connects TRBV7-9 to TRBJ1-1; no clear D. CDR1 and CDR2 from the germline V gene are SEHNR and FQNEAQ (reference sequence). The CDR3 totals 12 residues. With 4 bases removed from V and 6 bases from J, the gap between germline ends came to 9 bases. The CDR3 nucleotides read TGTGCCAGCAGCTCCGGGGAAGCTGAAGCTTTCTTT. Amino acid sequence: CASSSGEAEAFF.

This chain joins TRBV7-9 and TRBJ2-7; 9 positions agree with TRBD1. Germline CDR1 SEHNR, CDR2 FQNEAQ (reference sequence). J gave up 1 base and V 5 bases, and 6 bases lay outside the gene matches. CDR3 length: 15 amino acids. CDR3 nucleotide sequence: TGTGCCAGCAGCAGACAGGGGGTTGATTCCTACGAGCAGTACTTC. Encoded protein: CASSRQGVDSYEQYF.

The V call is TRBV5-4, the J call TRBJ2-2, with 10 bases lining up with TRBD2. CDR1 and CDR2 (germline): SGHNT, YYREEE (reference sequence). This CDR3 spans 15 amino acids. V lost 4 bases and J lost 6; bases outside the gene matches: 6. The CDR3 is CASSKSGRAAGELFF. The CDR3 nucleotides read TGTGCCAGCAGCAAGAGCGGGAGGGCGGCCGGGGAGCTGTTTTTT.

This clone was picked up one time. The genes are TRBV2 and TRBJ1-2; a weak D match, TRBD1 (6 bases). CDR3 length: 13 residues. CDR1 SNHLY and CDR2 FYNNEI come from the germline V gene. V shed 6 bases and J shed 0 bases, with 8 bases lying between them. The CDR3 DNA reads as TGTGCCAGCAGACAGGGCTCTAACTATGGCTACACCTTC. This translates into CASRQGSNYGYTF.

The rearrangement joins TRBV5-4 to TRBJ2-1, with D possibly matching TRBD2 (6 bases). Germline CDR1 reads SGHNT; CDR2 reads YYREEE (reference sequence). Trimming cost V 0 bases and J 0 bases, with 13 bases left between them. The CDR3 runs 17 residues. The CDR3 region has the DNA TGTGCCAGCAGCTTGGACGGACCCGGGAGCTCCTACAATGAGCAGTTCTTC. It codes for CASSLDGPGSSYNEQFF.

The V and J genes are TRBV10-3 and TRBJ2-3, with 11 bases that match TRBD2. The CDR3 consists of 16 residues. Trimming took 5 bases from V and 1 from J; bases not matched to a gene: 5. Germline CDR1 ENHRY, CDR2 SYGVKD. As DNA, the CDR3 is TGTGCCATCAGTCTAGCGGGAGGCGGAGGCACAGATACGCAGTATTTT. Encoded protein: CAISLAGGGGTDTQYF.